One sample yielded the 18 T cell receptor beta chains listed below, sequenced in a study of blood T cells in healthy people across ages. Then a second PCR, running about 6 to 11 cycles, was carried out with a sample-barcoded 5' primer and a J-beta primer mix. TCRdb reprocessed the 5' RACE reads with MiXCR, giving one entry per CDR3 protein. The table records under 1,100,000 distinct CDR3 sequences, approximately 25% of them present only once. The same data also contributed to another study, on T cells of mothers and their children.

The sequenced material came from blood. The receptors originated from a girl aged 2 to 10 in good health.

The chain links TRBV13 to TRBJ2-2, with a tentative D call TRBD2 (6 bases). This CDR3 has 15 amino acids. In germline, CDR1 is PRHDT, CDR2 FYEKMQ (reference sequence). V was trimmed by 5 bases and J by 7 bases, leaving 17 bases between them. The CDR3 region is CASSQEGIRGGELFF. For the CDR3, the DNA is TGTGCCAGCAGCCAGGAGGGAATACGGGGCGGGGAGCTGTTTTTT.

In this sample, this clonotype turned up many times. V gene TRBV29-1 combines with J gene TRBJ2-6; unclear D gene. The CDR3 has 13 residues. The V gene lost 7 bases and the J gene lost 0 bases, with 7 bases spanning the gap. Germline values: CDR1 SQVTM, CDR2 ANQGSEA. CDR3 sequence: CSAQFSGANVLTF. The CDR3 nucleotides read TGCAGCGCCCAATTCTCTGGGGCCAACGTCCTGACTTTC.

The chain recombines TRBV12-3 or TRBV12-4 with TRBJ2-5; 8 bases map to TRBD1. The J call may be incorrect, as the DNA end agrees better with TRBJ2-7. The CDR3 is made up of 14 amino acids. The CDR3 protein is CASSPGQGLSEQYF. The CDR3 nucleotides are TGTGCCAGCAGCCCTGGACAGGGTTTATCCGAGCAGTACTTC.

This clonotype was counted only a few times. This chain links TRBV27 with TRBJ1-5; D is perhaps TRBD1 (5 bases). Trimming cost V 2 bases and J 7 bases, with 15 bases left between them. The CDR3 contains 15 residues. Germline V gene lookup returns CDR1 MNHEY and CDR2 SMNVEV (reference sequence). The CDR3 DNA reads TGTGCCAGCAGTTTAGAGGGGATCACTACCCAGCCCCAGCATTTT. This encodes CASSLEGITTQPQHF.

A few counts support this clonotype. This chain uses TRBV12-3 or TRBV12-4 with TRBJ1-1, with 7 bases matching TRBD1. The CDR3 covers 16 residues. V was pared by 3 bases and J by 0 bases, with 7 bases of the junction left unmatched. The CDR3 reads CASSFITTGMNTEAFF. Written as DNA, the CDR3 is TGTGCCAGCAGTTTTATAACGACAGGGATGAACACTGAAGCTTTCTTT.

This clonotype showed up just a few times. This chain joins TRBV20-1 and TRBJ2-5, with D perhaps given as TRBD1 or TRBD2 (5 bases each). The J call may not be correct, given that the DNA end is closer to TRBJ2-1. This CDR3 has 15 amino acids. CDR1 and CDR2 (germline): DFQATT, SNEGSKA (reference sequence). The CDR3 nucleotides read TGCAGTGCTAGAGACCTTTCGGGGCATTACAATGAGCAGTTCTTC. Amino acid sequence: CSARDLSGHYNEQFF.

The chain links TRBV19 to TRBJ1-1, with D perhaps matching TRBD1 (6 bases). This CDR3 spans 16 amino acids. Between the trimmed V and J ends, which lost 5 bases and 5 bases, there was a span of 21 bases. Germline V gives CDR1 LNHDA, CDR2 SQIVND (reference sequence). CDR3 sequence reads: CASSPGAGASRTEAFF. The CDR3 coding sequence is TGTGCCAGTAGTCCAGGGGCGGGGGCATCACGGACTGAAGCTTTCTTT.

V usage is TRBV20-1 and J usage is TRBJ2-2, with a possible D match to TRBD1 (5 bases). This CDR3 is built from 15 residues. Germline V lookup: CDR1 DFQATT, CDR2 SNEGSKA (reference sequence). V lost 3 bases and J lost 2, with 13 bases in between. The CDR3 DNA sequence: TGCAGTGCTAGCGAAAGGGGCATCAACACCGGGGAGCTGTTTTTT. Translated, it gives CSASERGINTGELFF.

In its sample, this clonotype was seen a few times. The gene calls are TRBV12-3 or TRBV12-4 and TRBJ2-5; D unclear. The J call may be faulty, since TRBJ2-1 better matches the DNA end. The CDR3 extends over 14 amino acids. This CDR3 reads CASSLQLPWKGQFF. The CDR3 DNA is TGTGCCAGCAGTTTGCAACTACCTTGGAAGGGGCAGTTCTTC.

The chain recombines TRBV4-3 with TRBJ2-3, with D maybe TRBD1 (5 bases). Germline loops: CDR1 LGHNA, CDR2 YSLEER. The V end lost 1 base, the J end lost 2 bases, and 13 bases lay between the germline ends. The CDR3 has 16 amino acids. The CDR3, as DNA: TGCGCCAGCAGCCAAGTCGCAGGGCTGTACACAGATACGCAGTATTTT. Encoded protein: CASSQVAGLYTDTQYF.

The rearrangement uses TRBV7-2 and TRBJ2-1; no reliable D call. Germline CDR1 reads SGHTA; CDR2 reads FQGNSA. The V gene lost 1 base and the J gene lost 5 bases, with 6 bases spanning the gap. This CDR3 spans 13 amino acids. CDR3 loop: CASSLVRNNEQFF. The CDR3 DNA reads TGTGCCAGCAGCTTAGTACGGAACAATGAGCAGTTCTTC.

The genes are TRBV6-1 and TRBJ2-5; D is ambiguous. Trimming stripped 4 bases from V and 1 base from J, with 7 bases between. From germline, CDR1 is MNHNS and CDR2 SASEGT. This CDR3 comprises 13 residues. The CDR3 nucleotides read TGTGCCAGCAGTGTTCTGATCCAAGAGACCCAGTACTTC. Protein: CASSVLIQETQYF.

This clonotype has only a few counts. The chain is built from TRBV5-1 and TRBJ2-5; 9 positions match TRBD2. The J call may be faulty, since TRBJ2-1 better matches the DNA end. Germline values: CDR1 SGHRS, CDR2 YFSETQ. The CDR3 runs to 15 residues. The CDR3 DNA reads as TGCGCCAGCAGCGGGACTAGCCCGCTTTTTGGTGAGCAGTTCTTC. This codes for CASSGTSPLFGEQFF.

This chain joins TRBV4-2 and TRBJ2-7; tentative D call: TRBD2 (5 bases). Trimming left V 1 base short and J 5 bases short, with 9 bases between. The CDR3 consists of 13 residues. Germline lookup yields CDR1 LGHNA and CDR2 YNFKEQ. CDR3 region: CASSQAWGDEQYF. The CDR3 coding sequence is TGTGCCAGCAGCCAAGCCTGGGGAGACGAGCAGTACTTC.

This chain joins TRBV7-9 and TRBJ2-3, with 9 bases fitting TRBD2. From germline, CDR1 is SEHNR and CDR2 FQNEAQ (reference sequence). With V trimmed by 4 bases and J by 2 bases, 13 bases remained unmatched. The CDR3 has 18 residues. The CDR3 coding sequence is TGTGCCAGCAGCTCCCCCAAGGCGGGAGGGCCCGTCACAGATACGCAGTATTTT. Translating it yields CASSSPKAGGPVTDTQYF.

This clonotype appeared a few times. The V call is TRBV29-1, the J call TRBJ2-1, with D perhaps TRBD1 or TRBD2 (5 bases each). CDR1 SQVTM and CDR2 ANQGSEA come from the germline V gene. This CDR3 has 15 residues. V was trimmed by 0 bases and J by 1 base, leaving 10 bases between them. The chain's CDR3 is CSVEEGEGSYNEQFF. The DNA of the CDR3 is TGCAGCGTTGAAGAGGGAGAGGGGTCCTACAATGAGCAGTTCTTC.

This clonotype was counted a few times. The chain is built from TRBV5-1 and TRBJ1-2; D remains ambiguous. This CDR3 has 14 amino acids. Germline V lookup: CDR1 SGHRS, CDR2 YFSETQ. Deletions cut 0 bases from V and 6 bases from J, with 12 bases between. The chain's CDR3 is CASSLGGEVDGYTF. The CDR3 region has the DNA TGCGCCAGCAGCTTGGGTGGGGAAGTCGATGGCTACACCTTC.

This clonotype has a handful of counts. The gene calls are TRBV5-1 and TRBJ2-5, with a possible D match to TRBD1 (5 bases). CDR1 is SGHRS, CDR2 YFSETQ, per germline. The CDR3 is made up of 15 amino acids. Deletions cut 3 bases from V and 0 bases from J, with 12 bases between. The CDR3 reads CASSSVTENQETQYF. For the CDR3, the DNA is TGCGCCAGCAGCTCGGTGACAGAAAACCAAGAGACCCAGTACTTC.